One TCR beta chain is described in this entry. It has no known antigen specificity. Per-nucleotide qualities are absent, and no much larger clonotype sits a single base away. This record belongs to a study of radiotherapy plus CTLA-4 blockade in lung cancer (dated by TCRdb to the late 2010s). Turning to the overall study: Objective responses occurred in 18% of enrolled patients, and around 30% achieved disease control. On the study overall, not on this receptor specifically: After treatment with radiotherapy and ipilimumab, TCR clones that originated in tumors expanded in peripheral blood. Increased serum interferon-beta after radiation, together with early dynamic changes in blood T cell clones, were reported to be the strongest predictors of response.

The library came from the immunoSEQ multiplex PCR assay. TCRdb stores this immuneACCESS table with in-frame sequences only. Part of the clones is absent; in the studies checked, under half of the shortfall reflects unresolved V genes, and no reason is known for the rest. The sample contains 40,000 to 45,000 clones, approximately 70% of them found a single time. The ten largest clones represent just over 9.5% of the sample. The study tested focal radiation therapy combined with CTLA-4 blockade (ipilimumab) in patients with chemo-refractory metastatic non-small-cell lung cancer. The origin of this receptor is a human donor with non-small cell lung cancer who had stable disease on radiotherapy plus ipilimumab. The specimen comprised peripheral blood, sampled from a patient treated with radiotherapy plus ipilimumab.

The sequenced DNA: TGCGCCAGCAGCCAAGTAGGGGACTCTGGAGCCCTCGGGACCCAGTACTTC. Its translation is CASSQVGDSGALGTQYF. The chain uses TRBV4-3 and TRBJ2-5, with TRBD2 as a weak D call on 6 bases. V is reduced by 1 base and J by 7 bases, leaving a spacing of 22 bases between them. Reading from cysteine to phenylalanine, the CDR3 counts 17 amino acids. Kept here is only the CDR3 DNA, which spans 51 bases and is read in frame from base 1. CDR1 and CDR2 were assigned from the germline V gene as LGHNA and YSLEER.